This T cell receptor (beta chain) was captured in a study of blood T cell repertoires in COVID-19. Authors' methods: From reference gene primer amplification, estimates of nucleated cell counts were derived. The repertoire was sequenced with immunoSEQ multiplex PCR; TCRdb's copy has only in-frame clones and lacks some. D and trimming come from the DNA, and the V and J calls and clone size come from that table. This sample has tens of thousands of clones, with 80% to 95% found just once. V lost 1 base, J lost 2 bases, and 12 bases lay in between. CDR3 length: 15 residues. Germline-derived CDR1 and CDR2 are SGHRS and YFSETQ.

Sequences were obtained from peripheral blood. The TCR comes from a human donor with active COVID-19. The donor label of this sample is uncertain. The chain employs TRBV5-1 and TRBJ1-1, with a tentative D call TRBD1 (6 bases). As DNA, the CDR3 is TGCGCCAGCAGCTTGTTGAGGACAGAAAACACTGAAGCTTTCTTT. This translates into CASSLLRTENTEAFF.